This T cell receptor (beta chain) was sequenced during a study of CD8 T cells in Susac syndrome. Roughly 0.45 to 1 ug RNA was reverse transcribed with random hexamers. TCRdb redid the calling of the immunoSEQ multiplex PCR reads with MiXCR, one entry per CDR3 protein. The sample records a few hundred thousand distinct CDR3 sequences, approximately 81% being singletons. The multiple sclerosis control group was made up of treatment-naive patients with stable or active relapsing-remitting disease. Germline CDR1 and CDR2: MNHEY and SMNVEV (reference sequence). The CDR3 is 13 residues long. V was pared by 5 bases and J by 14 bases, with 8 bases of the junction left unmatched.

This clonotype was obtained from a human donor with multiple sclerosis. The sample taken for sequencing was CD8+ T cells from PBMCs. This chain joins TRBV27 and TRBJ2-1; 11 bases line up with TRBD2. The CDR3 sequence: CASSHQLAGDEFF. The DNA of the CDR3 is TGTGCCAGCAGTCACCAACTAGCGGGAGACGAGTTCTTC.